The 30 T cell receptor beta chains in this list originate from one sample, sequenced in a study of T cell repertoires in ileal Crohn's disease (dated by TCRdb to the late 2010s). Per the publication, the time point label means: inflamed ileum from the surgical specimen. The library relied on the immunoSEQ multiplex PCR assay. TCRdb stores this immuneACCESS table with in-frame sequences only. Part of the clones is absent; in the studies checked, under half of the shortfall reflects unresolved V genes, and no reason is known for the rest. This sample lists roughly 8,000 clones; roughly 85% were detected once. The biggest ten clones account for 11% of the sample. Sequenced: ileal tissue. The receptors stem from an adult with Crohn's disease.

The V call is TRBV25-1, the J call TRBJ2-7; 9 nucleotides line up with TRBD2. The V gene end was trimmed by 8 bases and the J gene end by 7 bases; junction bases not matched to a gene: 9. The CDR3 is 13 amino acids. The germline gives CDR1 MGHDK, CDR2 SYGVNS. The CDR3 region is CASSSGAMVEQYF. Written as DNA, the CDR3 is TGTGCCAGCTCTAGCGGGGCCATGGTAGAGCAGTACTTC.

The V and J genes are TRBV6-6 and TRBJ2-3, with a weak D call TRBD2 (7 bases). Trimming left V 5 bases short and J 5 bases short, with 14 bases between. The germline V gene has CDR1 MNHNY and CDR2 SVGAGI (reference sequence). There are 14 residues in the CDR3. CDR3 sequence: CASSLRGGGDTQYF. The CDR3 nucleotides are TGTGCCAGCAGTCTCCGGGGAGGGGGAGATACGCAGTATTTT.

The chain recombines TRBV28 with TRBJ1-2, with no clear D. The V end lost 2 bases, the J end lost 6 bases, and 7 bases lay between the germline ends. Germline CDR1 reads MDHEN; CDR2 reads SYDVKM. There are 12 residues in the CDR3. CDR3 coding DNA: TGTGCCAGCAGTTTAGTAGGGAATGGCTACACCTTC. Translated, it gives CASSLVGNGYTF.

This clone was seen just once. CDR3 DNA sequence: TGTGCCACCAGGAGGGGACAGATCACAGATACGCAGTATTTT. This translates into CATRRGQITDTQYF. V usage is TRBV15 and J usage is TRBJ2-3; 7 nucleotides align to TRBD1. The CDR3 loop spans 14 amino acids. The V gene's germline CDR1 is LNHNV and CDR2 YYDKDF (reference sequence). J was trimmed by 2 bases and V by 6 bases; bases with no gene match: 5. The full variable domain, its missing parts supplied by reference TRBV15 and TRBJ2-3, is DAMVIQNPRYQVTQFGKPVTLSCSQTLNHNVMYWYQQKSSQAPKLLFHYYDKDFNNEADTPDNFQSRRPNTSFCFLDIRSPGLGDTAMYLCATRRGQITDTQYFGPGTRLTVL.

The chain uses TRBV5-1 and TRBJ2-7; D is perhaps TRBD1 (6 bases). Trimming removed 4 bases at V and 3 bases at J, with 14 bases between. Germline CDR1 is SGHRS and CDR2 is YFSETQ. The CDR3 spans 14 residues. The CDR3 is CASSQTRDNYEQYF. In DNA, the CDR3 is TGCGCCAGCAGCCAGACCCGGGACAACTACGAGCAGTACTTC.

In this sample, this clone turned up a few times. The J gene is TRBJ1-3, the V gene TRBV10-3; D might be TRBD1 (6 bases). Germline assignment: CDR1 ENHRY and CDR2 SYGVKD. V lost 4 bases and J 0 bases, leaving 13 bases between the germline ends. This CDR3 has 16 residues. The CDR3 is CAISGYRDTSGNTIYF. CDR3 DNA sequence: TGTGCCATCAGTGGATACCGGGACACCTCTGGAAACACCATATATTTT.

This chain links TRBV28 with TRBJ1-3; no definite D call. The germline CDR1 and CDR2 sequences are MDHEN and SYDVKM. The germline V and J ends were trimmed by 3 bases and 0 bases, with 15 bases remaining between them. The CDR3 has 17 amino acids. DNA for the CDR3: TGTGCCAGCAGTTTCAGGATTATTACAAGCTCTGGAAACACCATATATTTT. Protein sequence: CASSFRIITSSGNTIYF.

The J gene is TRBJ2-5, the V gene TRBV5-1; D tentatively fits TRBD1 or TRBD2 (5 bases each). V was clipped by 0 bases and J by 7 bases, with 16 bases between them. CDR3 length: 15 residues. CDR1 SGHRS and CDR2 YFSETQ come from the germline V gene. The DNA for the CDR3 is TGCGCCAGCAGCTTGGGCCCCAGGGTTGAGGGGACCCAGTACTTC. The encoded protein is CASSLGPRVEGTQYF.

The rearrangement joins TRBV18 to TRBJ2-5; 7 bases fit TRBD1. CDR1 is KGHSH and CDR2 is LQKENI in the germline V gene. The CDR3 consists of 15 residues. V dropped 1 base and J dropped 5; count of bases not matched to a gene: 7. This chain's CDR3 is CASSPRDSWEETQYF. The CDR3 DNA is TGTGCCAGCTCACCACGGGACAGCTGGGAGGAGACCCAGTACTTC.

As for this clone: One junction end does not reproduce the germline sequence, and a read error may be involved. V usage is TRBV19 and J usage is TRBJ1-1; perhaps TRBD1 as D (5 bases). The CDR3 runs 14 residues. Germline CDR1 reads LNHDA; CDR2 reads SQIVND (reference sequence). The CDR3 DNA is TGTGCCAGTAGTTTAGACAGCCTGAACACTGAAGCTTTCTTT. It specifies CASSLDSLNTEAFF.

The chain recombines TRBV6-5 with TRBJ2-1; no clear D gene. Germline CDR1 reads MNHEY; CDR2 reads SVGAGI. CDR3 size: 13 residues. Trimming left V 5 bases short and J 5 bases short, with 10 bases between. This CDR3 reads CASSRTLNNEQFF. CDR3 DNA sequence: TGTGCCAGCAGTCGGACGCTGAACAATGAGCAGTTCTTC.

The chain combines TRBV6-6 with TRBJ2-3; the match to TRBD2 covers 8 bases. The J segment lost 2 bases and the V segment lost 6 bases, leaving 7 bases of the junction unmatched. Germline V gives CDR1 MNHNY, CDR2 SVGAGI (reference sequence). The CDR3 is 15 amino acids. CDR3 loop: CASRIVAGPTDTQYF. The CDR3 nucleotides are TGTGCCAGCAGAATAGTAGCGGGGCCCACAGATACGCAGTATTTT.

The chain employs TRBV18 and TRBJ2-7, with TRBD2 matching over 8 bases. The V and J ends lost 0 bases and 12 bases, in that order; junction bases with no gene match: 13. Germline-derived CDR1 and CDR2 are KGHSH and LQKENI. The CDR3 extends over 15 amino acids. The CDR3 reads CASSPPTGGSTVLYF. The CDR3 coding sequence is TGTGCCAGCTCACCACCGACGGGGGGGTCTACTGTGCTGTACTTC.

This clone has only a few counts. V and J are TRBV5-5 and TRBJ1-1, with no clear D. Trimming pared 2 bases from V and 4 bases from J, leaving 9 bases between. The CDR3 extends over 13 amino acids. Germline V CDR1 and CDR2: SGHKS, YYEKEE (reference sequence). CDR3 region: CASSFRSSTEAFF. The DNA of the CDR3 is TGTGCCAGCAGCTTTCGAAGTTCCACTGAAGCTTTCTTT.

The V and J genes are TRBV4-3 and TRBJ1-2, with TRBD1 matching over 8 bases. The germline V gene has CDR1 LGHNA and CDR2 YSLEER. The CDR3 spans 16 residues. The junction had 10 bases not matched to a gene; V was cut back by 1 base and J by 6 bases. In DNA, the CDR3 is TGCGCCAGCAGCCAAGTTGAGGGTGGACAGGGCGATGGCTACACCTTC. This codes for CASSQVEGGQGDGYTF.

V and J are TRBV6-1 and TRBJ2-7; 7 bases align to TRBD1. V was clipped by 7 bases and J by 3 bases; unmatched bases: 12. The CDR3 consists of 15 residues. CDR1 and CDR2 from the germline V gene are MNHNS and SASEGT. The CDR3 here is CASKGRDSEDYEQYF. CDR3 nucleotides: TGTGCCAGCAAAGGCCGGGACAGCGAAGACTACGAGCAGTACTTC.

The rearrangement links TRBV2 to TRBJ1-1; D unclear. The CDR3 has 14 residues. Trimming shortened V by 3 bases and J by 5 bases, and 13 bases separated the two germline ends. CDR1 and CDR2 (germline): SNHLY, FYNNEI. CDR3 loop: CASSEWQVGTEAFF. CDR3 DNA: TGTGCCAGCAGTGAGTGGCAGGTTGGGACTGAAGCTTTCTTT.

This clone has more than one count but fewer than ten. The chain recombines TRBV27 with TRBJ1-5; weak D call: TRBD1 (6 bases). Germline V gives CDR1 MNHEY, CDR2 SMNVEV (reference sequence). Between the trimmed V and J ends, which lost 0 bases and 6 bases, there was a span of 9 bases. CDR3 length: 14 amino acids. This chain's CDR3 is CASSLSPDSQPQHF. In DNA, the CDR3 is TGTGCCAGCAGTTTATCTCCGGACAGTCAGCCCCAGCATTTT.

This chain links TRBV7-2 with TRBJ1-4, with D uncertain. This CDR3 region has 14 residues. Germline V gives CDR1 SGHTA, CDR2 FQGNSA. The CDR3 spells CATGNGWANEKLFF. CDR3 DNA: TGTGCAACCGGGAACGGTTGGGCTAATGAAAAACTGTTTTTT.

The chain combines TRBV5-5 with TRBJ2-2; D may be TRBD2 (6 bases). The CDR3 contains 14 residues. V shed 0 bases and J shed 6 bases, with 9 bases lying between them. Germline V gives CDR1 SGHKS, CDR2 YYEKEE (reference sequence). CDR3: CASSLELAPGELFF. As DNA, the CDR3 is TGTGCCAGCAGCTTGGAGCTAGCGCCCGGGGAGCTGTTTTTT.

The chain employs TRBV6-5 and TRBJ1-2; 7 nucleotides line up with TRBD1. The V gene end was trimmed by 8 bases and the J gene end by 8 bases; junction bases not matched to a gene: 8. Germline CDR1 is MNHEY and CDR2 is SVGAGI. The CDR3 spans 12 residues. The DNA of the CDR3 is TGTGCCAGCTTGACAGGGACGGGGGGCTACACCTTC. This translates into CASLTGTGGYTF.

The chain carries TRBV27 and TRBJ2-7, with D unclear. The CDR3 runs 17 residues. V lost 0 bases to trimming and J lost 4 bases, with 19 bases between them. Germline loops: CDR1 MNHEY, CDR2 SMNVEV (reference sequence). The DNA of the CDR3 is TGTGCCAGCAGTTTATCCTGGGTAGCTTTGAGGAATTACGAGCAGTACTTC. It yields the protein CASSLSWVALRNYEQYF.

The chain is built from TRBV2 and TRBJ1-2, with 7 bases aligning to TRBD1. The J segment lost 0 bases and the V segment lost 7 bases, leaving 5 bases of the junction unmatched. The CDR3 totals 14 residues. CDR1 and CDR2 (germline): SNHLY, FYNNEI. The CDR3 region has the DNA TGTGCCAGCACACTACAGGGGCCTAACTATGGCTACACCTTC. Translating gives CASTLQGPNYGYTF.

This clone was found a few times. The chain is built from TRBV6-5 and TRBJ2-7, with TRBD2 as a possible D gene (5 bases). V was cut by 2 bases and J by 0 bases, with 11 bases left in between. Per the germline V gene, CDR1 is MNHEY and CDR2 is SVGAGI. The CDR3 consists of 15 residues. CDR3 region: CASSYGGGYSYEQYF. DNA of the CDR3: TGTGCCAGCAGTTACGGCGGAGGCTACTCCTACGAGCAGTACTTC.

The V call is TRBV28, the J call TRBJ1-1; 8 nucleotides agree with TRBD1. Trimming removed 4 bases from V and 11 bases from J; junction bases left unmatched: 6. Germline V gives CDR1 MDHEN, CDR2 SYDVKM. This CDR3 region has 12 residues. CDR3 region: CASSSQGAAAFF. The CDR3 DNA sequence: TGTGCCAGCAGTTCCCAGGGGGCTGCGGCTTTCTTT.

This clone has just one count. CDR3 in amino acids: CASSFTKNTGELFF. DNA of the CDR3: TGTGCCAGCAGTTTCACCAAGAACACCGGGGAGCTGTTTTTT. The V and J genes are TRBV27 and TRBJ2-2; D is undetermined. Germline V gene lookup returns CDR1 MNHEY and CDR2 SMNVEV (reference sequence). CDR3 length: 14 amino acids. Trimming took 3 bases from V and 1 from J, leaving 6 bases between them.

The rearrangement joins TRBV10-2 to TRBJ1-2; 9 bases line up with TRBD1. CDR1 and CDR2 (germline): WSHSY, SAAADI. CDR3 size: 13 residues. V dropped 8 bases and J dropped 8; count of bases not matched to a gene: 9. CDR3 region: CASCFRTGDGYTF. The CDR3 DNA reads TGCGCCAGCTGCTTTCGGACAGGGGACGGCTACACCTTC.

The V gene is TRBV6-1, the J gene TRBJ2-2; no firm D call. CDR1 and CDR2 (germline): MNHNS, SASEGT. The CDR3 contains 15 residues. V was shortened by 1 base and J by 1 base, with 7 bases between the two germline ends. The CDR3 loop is CASSEGPQNTGELFF. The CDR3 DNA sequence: TGTGCCAGCAGTGAAGGCCCACAGAACACCGGGGAGCTGTTTTTT.

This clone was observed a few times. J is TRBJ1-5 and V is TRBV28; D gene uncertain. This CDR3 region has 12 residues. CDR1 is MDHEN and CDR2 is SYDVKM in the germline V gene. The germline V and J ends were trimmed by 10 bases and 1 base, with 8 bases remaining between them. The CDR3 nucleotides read TGTGCCACCTCACGGAGCAATCAGCCCCAGCATTTT. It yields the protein CATSRSNQPQHF.

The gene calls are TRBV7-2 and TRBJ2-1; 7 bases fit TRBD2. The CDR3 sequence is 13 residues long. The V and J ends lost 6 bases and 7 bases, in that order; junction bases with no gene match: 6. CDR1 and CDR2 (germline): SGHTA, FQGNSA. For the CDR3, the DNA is TGTGCCAGCAGGCGGGCGGGGGTGAATGAGCAGTTCTTC. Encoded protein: CASRRAGVNEQFF.